One sample yielded the 26 T cell receptor beta chains listed below, sequenced in a study of naive and memory T cell subsets. Both TRBC1 and TRBC2 were covered by a beta constant-region primer of two equimolar oligonucleotides. Nested alpha and beta constant-region primers with the SP2 primer drove four PCR rounds on ligated cDNA. In TCRdb, the UMI-ligation and nested PCR reads were re-called with MiXCR into one record per CDR3 protein. The table has over 110,000 distinct CDR3 sequences, approximately 20% seen once. General study results and limits: Especially in CD8 cells, naive repertoires contained a few larger clonotypes, possibly CD45RA-re-expressing memory cells.

For these TCRs, the target antigens are not known. Sample: naive CD8+ T cells from blood. The origin of the receptors is a human donor in good health.

This clonotype was seen a handful of times. The rearrangement joins TRBV20-1 to TRBJ1-4, with 10 bases identical to TRBD1. J gave up 6 bases and V 4 bases, and 8 bases lay outside the gene matches. The CDR3 is made up of 15 amino acids. Per germline, CDR1 DFQATT and CDR2 SNEGSKA (reference sequence). The CDR3, as DNA: TGCAGTGCTAACCTCCGGGGACAGGGGTATGAAAAACTGTTTTTT. Translating gives CSANLRGQGYEKLFF.

This clonotype was recorded a few times. The chain recombines TRBV27 with TRBJ1-6; D possibly corresponds to TRBD1 (6 bases). Trimming removed 4 bases at V and 7 bases at J, with 14 bases between. The germline gives CDR1 MNHEY, CDR2 SMNVEV (reference sequence). The CDR3 loop spans 15 amino acids. The CDR3 bases are TGTGCCAGCAGTTCCGGGACAAGTAGGAATTCACCCCTCCACTTT. This codes for CASSSGTSRNSPLHF.

This clonotype was observed a few times. V is TRBV3-1 and J is TRBJ2-5; D uncertain. Germline CDR1 reads LGHDT; CDR2 reads YNNKEL (reference sequence). V was shortened by 2 bases and J by 2 bases, with 9 bases between the two germline ends. The length of the CDR3 is 14 residues. The CDR3 DNA is TGTGCCAGCAGCCAAATTGTCGAACAAGAGACCCAGTACTTC. Its translation is CASSQIVEQETQYF.

This clonotype was recorded a few times. The chain joins TRBV12-3 or TRBV12-4 to TRBJ2-7; possibly TRBD2 for D (7 bases). The CDR3 covers 13 residues. Between the trimmed V and J ends, which lost 3 bases and 7 bases, there was a span of 13 bases. The CDR3, as DNA: TGTGCCAGCAGTTTCGGGGGGCTGGGGGAGCAGTACTTC. It encodes CASSFGGLGEQYF.

The V call is TRBV20-1, the J call TRBJ2-7; perhaps TRBD1 as D (5 bases). The V and J ends lost 3 bases and 2 bases respectively, with 14 bases between them. The CDR3 contains 14 residues. Germline V gene lookup returns CDR1 DFQATT and CDR2 SNEGSKA (reference sequence). The CDR3 region has the DNA TGCAGTGCTAGGCCCCGGACAACCGCCTACGAGCAGTACTTC. Protein product: CSARPRTTAYEQYF.

The sample holds a few counts of this clonotype. This chain joins TRBV4-1 and TRBJ1-2; 7 bases fit TRBD1. The length of the CDR3 is 13 residues. CDR1 MGHRA and CDR2 YSYEKL come from the germline V gene. The V segment lost 5 bases and the J segment 3 bases; nucleotides outside the gene matches: 3. The CDR3, as DNA: TGCGCCAGCAGCATCCAGGGGGACTATGGCTACACCTTC. Translating it yields CASSIQGDYGYTF.

The chain combines TRBV28 with TRBJ2-7; the D is unclear. This CDR3 comprises 16 residues. The V and J ends lost 6 bases and 4 bases respectively, with 22 bases between them. CDR1 and CDR2 from the germline V gene are MDHEN and SYDVKM. The CDR3 is CASSPSQVYREYEQYF. The CDR3 region has the DNA TGTGCCAGCAGCCCCAGCCAGGTGTACCGCGAATACGAGCAGTACTTC.

This chain connects TRBV7-6 to TRBJ2-1; 7 bases are a match to TRBD2. V dropped 6 bases and J dropped 6; count of bases not matched to a gene: 14. CDR1 and CDR2 (germline): SGHVS, FNYEAQ. The CDR3 extends over 16 amino acids. CDR3 sequence reads: CASSHIEGLMLNEQFF. The CDR3 region has the DNA TGTGCCAGCAGTCATATAGAGGGACTAATGCTCAATGAGCAGTTCTTC.

This chain connects TRBV5-6 to TRBJ1-1; no firm D call. The CDR3 runs 11 residues. The V gene's germline CDR1 is SGHDT and CDR2 YYEEEE. V was clipped by 4 bases and J by 0 bases, with 1 base between them. The CDR3 DNA sequence: TGTGCCAGCAGCGTGAACACTGAAGCTTTCTTT. Amino acid sequence: CASSVNTEAFF. Full variable domain (remainder filled in from reference TRBV5-6 and TRBJ1-1): DAGVTQSPTHLIKTRGQQVTLRCSPKSGHDTVSWYQQALGQGPQFIFQYYEEEERQRGNFPDRFSGHQFPNYSSELNVNALLLGDSALYLCASSVNTEAFFGQGTRLTVV.

The chain uses TRBV27 and TRBJ2-7; the D gene is possibly TRBD2 (6 bases). The CDR3 has 12 amino acids. V was trimmed by 4 bases and J by 6 bases, leaving 10 bases between them. From germline, CDR1 is MNHEY and CDR2 SMNVEV (reference sequence). The CDR3 region is CASSSGTGEQYF. CDR3 DNA: TGTGCCAGCAGTTCGGGGACTGGCGAGCAGTACTTC.

This clonotype was seen only a few times. This chain links TRBV2 with TRBJ2-3; D call uncertain. V was shortened by 4 bases and J by 2 bases, with 7 bases between the two germline ends. The CDR3 totals 13 residues. Germline lookup yields CDR1 SNHLY and CDR2 FYNNEI. The CDR3 loop reads CASSAAYTDTQYF. CDR3 in DNA: TGTGCCAGCAGTGCTGCCTACACAGATACGCAGTATTTT. Based on the CDR3 plus reference TRBV2 and TRBJ2-3, the full variable domain is EPEVTQTPSHQVTQMGQEVILRCVPISNHLYFYWYRQILGQKVEFLVSFYNNEISEKSEIFDDQFSVERPDGSNFTLKIRSTKLEDSAMYFCASSAAYTDTQYFGPGTRLTVL.

The chain joins TRBV20-1 to TRBJ1-2; 9 bases fit TRBD1. The CDR3 extends over 14 amino acids. Germline CDR1 reads DFQATT; CDR2 reads SNEGSKA (reference sequence). V trimming: 7 bases; J trimming: 4 bases; junction bases outside the gene matches: 10. The CDR3 bases are TGCAGTGGACCGACAGGGGGTCCAACCTATGGCTACACCTTC. Its translation: CSGPTGGPTYGYTF.

The V gene is TRBV6-1, the J gene TRBJ2-1; 8 bases are shared with TRBD2. Trimming at V came to 2 bases and at J to 4 bases, leaving 10 bases not matched to a gene. Germline values: CDR1 MNHNS, CDR2 SASEGT. This CDR3 is 17 amino acids long. CDR3 loop: CASSEMIGTRDYNEQFF. CDR3 bases: TGTGCCAGCAGTGAAATGATAGGGACTAGGGATTACAATGAGCAGTTCTTC.

The chain combines TRBV4-1 with TRBJ2-1; D unresolved. Germline V lookup: CDR1 MGHRA, CDR2 YSYEKL. Between the trimmed V and J ends, which lost 1 base and 1 base, there was a span of 8 bases. This CDR3 has 15 residues. The CDR3 DNA is TGCGCCAGCAGCCAAGTCTCCATGTCCTACAATGAGCAGTTCTTC. Residues: CASSQVSMSYNEQFF.

The J gene is TRBJ1-1, the V gene TRBV3-1; D not resolved. Looked up from germline, CDR1 is LGHDT and CDR2 is YNNKEL (reference sequence). The CDR3 consists of 13 residues. The V end was cut by 0 bases, the J end by 7 bases, with 9 bases between. Here the CDR3 DNA reads TGTGCCAGCAGCCAAGATCTTGCCGTTGAAGCTTTCTTT. This codes for CASSQDLAVEAFF. The variable domain in full, with the rest retrieved from reference TRBV3-1 and TRBJ1-1, is DTAVSQTPKYLVTQMGNDKSIKCEQNLGHDTMYWYKQDSKKFLKIMFSYNNKELIINETVPNRFSPKSPDKAHLNLHINSLELGDSAVYFCASSQDLAVEAFFGQGTRLTVV.

The chain has TRBV7-9 and TRBJ2-7; D could derive from TRBD1 or TRBD2 (5 bases each). This CDR3 comprises 15 residues. Germline V CDR1 and CDR2: SEHNR, FQNEAQ (reference sequence). V lost 3 bases to trimming and J lost 3 bases, with 15 bases between them. In nucleotides, the CDR3 is TGTGCCAGCAGCTTTCGACCAGGGACCGTCTACGAGCAGTACTTC. This sequence encodes CASSFRPGTVYEQYF.

This chain connects TRBV25-1 to TRBJ2-4; 7 bases line up with TRBD1. From germline, CDR1 is MGHDK and CDR2 SYGVNS. The V gene end was trimmed by 1 base and the J gene end by 5 bases; junction bases not matched to a gene: 11. CDR3 length equals 17 residues. The CDR3 spells CASSEFFPGGSENIQYF. The CDR3 DNA is TGTGCCAGCAGTGAATTCTTTCCAGGGGGATCTGAAAACATTCAGTACTTC.

The chain couples TRBV5-1 to TRBJ2-7, with D possibly matching TRBD1 (5 bases). Trimming pared 0 bases from V and 0 bases from J, leaving 10 bases between. The CDR3 loop spans 15 amino acids. Germline V gene data show CDR1 as SGHRS and CDR2 as YFSETQ. The CDR3 DNA follows: TGCGCCAGCAGCTTGGGACGGACAACCTCCTACGAGCAGTACTTC. Translating gives CASSLGRTTSYEQYF.

The chain carries TRBV20-1 and TRBJ2-3; D possibly corresponds to TRBD2 (6 bases). V shed 0 bases and J shed 3 bases, with 16 bases lying between them. The CDR3 runs 16 residues. The V gene's germline CDR1 is DFQATT and CDR2 SNEGSKA (reference sequence). CDR3 DNA: TGCAGTGCTAGAGATCTGGGGGGAATTCATACAGATACGCAGTATTTT. This gives the protein CSARDLGGIHTDTQYF.

This clonotype has more than one count but fewer than ten. The chain combines TRBV7-2 with TRBJ2-7, with 7 bases matching TRBD2. From germline, CDR1 is SGHTA and CDR2 FQGNSA. The CDR3 has 19 residues. Trimming cost V 2 bases and J 1 base; bases outside gene matches: 17. The CDR3 nucleotides are TGTGCCAGCAGCTTATGTGTTTGTGGCGGGAGCCCCGATTCCTACGAGCAGTACTTC. Protein product: CASSLCVCGGSPDSYEQYF.

The sample holds a few counts of this clonotype. The chain employs TRBV6-6 and TRBJ2-5, with 7 bases identical to TRBD1. The CDR3 consists of 12 residues. J was trimmed by 2 bases and V by 11 bases; bases with no gene match: 5. CDR1 MNHNY and CDR2 SVGAGI come from the germline V gene (reference sequence). The CDR3 DNA sequence: TGTGCCGGGAAGGGACAGCAAGAGACCCAGTACTTC. It is translated as CAGKGQQETQYF.

This sequence joins TRBV7-6 and TRBJ2-7, with 9 bases fitting TRBD1. Per germline, CDR1 SGHVS and CDR2 FNYEAQ. With V trimmed by 4 bases and J by 2 bases, 6 bases remained unmatched. This CDR3 contains 15 residues. This chain's CDR3 is CASSSMDRGAYEQYF. CDR3 DNA sequence: TGTGCCAGCAGCTCTATGGACAGGGGAGCCTACGAGCAGTACTTC.

The rearrangement links TRBV29-1 to TRBJ2-5; the D call may be TRBD1 or TRBD2 (6 bases each). V was pared by 4 bases and J by 1 base, with 16 bases between. Germline values: CDR1 SQVTM, CDR2 ANQGSEA. This CDR3 is built from 15 residues. The CDR3 protein is CSVALRGDVQETQYF. The DNA for the CDR3 is TGCAGCGTTGCGCTAAGGGGGGACGTCCAAGAGACCCAGTACTTC.

The V and J genes are TRBV29-1 and TRBJ1-3; D not resolved. CDR1 SQVTM and CDR2 ANQGSEA come from the germline V gene. There are 12 residues in the CDR3. The V and J ends lost 4 bases and 4 bases respectively, with 8 bases between them. CDR3 sequence: CSVGEQGNTIYF. DNA of the CDR3: TGCAGCGTTGGGGAGCAGGGAAACACCATATATTTT.

This clonotype has more than one count but fewer than ten. The V gene is TRBV29-1, the J gene TRBJ2-3, with D unclear. The length of the CDR3 is 12 residues. Germline V lookup: CDR1 SQVTM, CDR2 ANQGSEA. The ends were cut back, 7 bases at V and 2 bases at J, with 10 bases in the middle. The CDR3 region has the DNA TGCAGCGCCCTAGACCTCACAGATACGCAGTATTTT. Its protein is CSALDLTDTQYF.

The chain recombines TRBV7-8 with TRBJ2-3; a possible D gene is TRBD1 (6 bases). Trimming left V 5 bases short and J 4 bases short, with 10 bases between. The CDR3 sequence is 13 residues long. Germline-derived CDR1 and CDR2 are SGHVS and FQNEAQ. The CDR3 loop is CASSKGVADTQYF. DNA for the CDR3: TGTGCCAGCAGCAAGGGGGTCGCAGATACGCAGTATTTT.